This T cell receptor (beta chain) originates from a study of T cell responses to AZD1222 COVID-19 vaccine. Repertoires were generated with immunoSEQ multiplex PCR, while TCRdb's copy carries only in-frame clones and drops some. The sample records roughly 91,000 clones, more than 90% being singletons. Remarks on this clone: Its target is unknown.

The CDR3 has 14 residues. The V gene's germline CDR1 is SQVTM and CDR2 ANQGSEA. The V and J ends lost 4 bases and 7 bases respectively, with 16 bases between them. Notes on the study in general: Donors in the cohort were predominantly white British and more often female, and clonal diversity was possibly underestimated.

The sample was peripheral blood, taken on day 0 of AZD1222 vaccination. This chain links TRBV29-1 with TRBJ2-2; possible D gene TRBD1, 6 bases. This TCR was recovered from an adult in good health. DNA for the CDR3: TGCAGCGTTGGTACAGGGTCCACGTACGGGGAGCTGTTTTTT. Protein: CSVGTGSTYGELFF.